The 22 T cell receptor beta chains below were found in one sample sequenced in a study of technical replicates of blood from a few donors. Measured with immunoSEQ multiplex PCR; TCRdb has only the in-frame clones, and not every one. The table lists about 70,000 clones, about 91% of them singletons. The specimen was T cells isolated from PBMCs. These receptors were collected from a human donor in good health.

The chain has TRBV7-2 and TRBJ1-5; no firm D call. Germline CDR1 reads SGHTA; CDR2 reads FQGNSA. This CDR3 is built from 14 residues. Trimming left V 6 bases short and J 1 base short, with 10 bases between. The CDR3 DNA reads TGTGCCAGCAGTACTACCACAAGCAATCAGCCCCAGCATTTT. The encoded protein is CASSTTTSNQPQHF.

In DNA, the CDR3 is TGTGCCAGCAGACCAATGGGCTGGGGCGAAAAACTGTTTTTT. Its translation: CASRPMGWGEKLFF. This chain links TRBV28 with TRBJ1-4; D perhaps matches TRBD1 (5 bases). The length of the CDR3 is 14 residues. V was shortened by 6 bases and J by 8 bases, with 16 bases between the two germline ends. CDR1 and CDR2 (germline): MDHEN, SYDVKM. The full variable domain, rest sourced from reference TRBV28 and TRBJ1-4, is DVKVTQSSRYLVKRTGEKVFLECVQDMDHENMFWYRQDPGLGLRLIYFSYDVKMKEKGDIPEGYSVSREKKERFSLILESASTNQTSMYLCASRPMGWGEKLFFGSGTQLSVL.

This chain links TRBV9 with TRBJ2-5; 9 nucleotides align to TRBD2. V was pared by 3 bases and J by 4 bases, with 7 bases of the junction left unmatched. The V gene's germline CDR1 is SGDLS and CDR2 YYNGEE. There are 15 residues in the CDR3. DNA of the CDR3: TGTGCCAGCAGCGCACTACTAGCGGGCTTAGAGACCCAGTACTTC. Protein: CASSALLAGLETQYF.

V usage is TRBV6-1 and J usage is TRBJ1-4; no definite D call. Trimming pared 4 bases from V and 14 bases from J, leaving 8 bases between. CDR1 is MNHNS and CDR2 is SASEGT in the germline V gene. This CDR3 has 10 residues. This CDR3 is CASSAVWLFF. CDR3 DNA sequence: TGTGCCAGCAGTGCAGTTTGGCTGTTTTTT.

V usage is TRBV2 and J usage is TRBJ2-5; tentative D call: TRBD2 (6 bases). V lost 2 bases to trimming and J lost 2 bases, with 12 bases between them. The CDR3 sequence is 15 residues long. Per germline, CDR1 SNHLY and CDR2 FYNNEI. CDR3 residues: CASSELGREQETQYF. In DNA form, the CDR3 reads TGTGCCAGCAGTGAATTAGGGCGGGAACAAGAGACCCAGTACTTC.

V gene TRBV19 combines with J gene TRBJ2-1; TRBD2 matches at 12 bases. CDR3 length equals 17 residues. Germline lookup yields CDR1 LNHDA and CDR2 SQIVND (reference sequence). J was trimmed by 7 bases and V by 5 bases; bases with no gene match: 12. The CDR3 spells CASSALAGGIFLNEQFF. CDR3 in DNA: TGTGCCAGTAGTGCGCTAGCGGGAGGGATTTTTCTTAATGAGCAGTTCTTC. Looking up the rest from reference TRBV19 and TRBJ2-1 gives the full variable domain: DGGITQSPKYLFRKEGQNVTLSCEQNLNHDAMYWYRQDPGQGLRLIYYSQIVNDFQKGDIAEGYSVSREKKESFPLTVTSAQKNPTAFYLCASSALAGGIFLNEQFFGPGTRLTVL.

Here the CDR3 reads CATQERQGSLNTEAFF. DNA of the CDR3: TGTGCCACCCAAGAGCGACAGGGGAGTTTGAACACTGAAGCTTTCTTT. The rearrangement joins TRBV2 to TRBJ1-1; TRBD1 matches at 8 bases. With V trimmed by 10 bases and J by 0 bases, 13 bases remained unmatched. The CDR3 has 16 amino acids. The germline V gene encodes CDR1 SNHLY and CDR2 FYNNEI.

This clone was seen only once. The V gene is TRBV27, the J gene TRBJ1-5; D unresolved. Between the trimmed V and J ends, which lost 2 bases and 11 bases, there was a span of 16 bases. The CDR3 covers 14 residues. Germline loops: CDR1 MNHEY, CDR2 SMNVEV (reference sequence). Written as DNA, the CDR3 is TGTGCCAGCAGTTTAAGCGGCCTCGGCGAGGCCCAGCATTTT. It codes for CASSLSGLGEAQHF.

The chain is built from TRBV14 and TRBJ2-2; D uncertain. The CDR3 sequence is 13 residues long. Germline V lookup: CDR1 SGHDN, CDR2 FVKESK. V was shortened by 0 bases and J by 3 bases, with 2 bases between the two germline ends. The CDR3 loop is CASSQDYTGELFF. The CDR3 coding sequence is TGTGCCAGCAGCCAAGACTACACCGGGGAGCTGTTTTTT.

This chain uses TRBV5-1 with TRBJ2-1; D might be TRBD2 (6 bases). From germline, CDR1 is SGHRS and CDR2 YFSETQ. V lost 0 bases to trimming and J lost 9 bases, with 13 bases between them. This CDR3 is built from 14 residues. The CDR3 DNA is TGCGCCAGCAGCTTGGGGGGGGTGTTCGGTGAGCAGTTCTTC. It is translated as CASSLGGVFGEQFF. Full variable domain (missing parts from reference TRBV5-1 and TRBJ2-1): KAGVTQTPRYLIKTRGQQVTLSCSPISGHRSVSWYQQTPGQGLQFLFEYFSETQRNKGNFPGRFSGRQFSNSRSEMNVSTLELGDSALYLCASSLGGVFGEQFFGPGTRLTVL.

CDR3 nucleotide sequence: TGTGCCAGCAGAACCTTAGGGGGAGGGCCATCCGAGCAGTACTTC. This sequence encodes CASRTLGGGPSEQYF. The chain couples TRBV6-5 to TRBJ2-7, with D perhaps matching TRBD2 (7 bases). The CDR3 is 15 amino acids. V shed 6 bases and J shed 6 bases, with 21 bases lying between them. From germline, CDR1 is MNHEY and CDR2 SVGAGI.

This chain uses TRBV4-3 with TRBJ2-7; D might be TRBD1 (6 bases). Germline V lookup: CDR1 LGHNA, CDR2 YSLEER. The CDR3 totals 18 residues. Trimming took 2 bases from V and 0 from J, leaving 20 bases between them. CDR3 sequence (DNA): TGCGCCAGCAGCCAACAGTTCTCGGACAGCTCGAGCTCCTACGAGCAGTACTTC. This encodes CASSQQFSDSSSSYEQYF.

The chain has TRBV6-6 and TRBJ2-1, with D possibly matching TRBD1 (5 bases). This CDR3 has 14 residues. V was trimmed by 0 bases and J by 9 bases, leaving 12 bases between them. Germline V gene data show CDR1 as MNHNY and CDR2 as SVGAGI (reference sequence). The CDR3, as DNA: TGTGCCAGCAGTTACTCGAAGAGGCAGGGTGAGCAGTTCTTC. Translation gives CASSYSKRQGEQFF.

The chain has TRBV9 and TRBJ2-2; unclear D gene. Per germline, CDR1 SGDLS and CDR2 YYNGEE. CDR3 length: 17 residues. Trimming stripped 0 bases from V and 5 bases from J, with 17 bases between. The CDR3 region has the DNA TGTGCCAGCAGCGTAGGGTTGTATGTGAGAGAAACCGGGGAGCTGTTTTTT. The encoded protein is CASSVGLYVRETGELFF.

The gene calls are TRBV7-9 and TRBJ1-4, with TRBD1 identical over 8 bases. CDR1 SEHNR and CDR2 FQNEAQ come from the germline V gene (reference sequence). V lost 4 bases, J lost 3 bases, and 1 base stayed unmatched. The CDR3 is 14 residues long. The CDR3 reads CASSSTGANEKLFF. The CDR3 nucleotides are TGTGCCAGCAGCTCGACAGGGGCTAATGAAAAACTGTTTTTT.

This clone was counted a single time. The chain joins TRBV13 to TRBJ2-1; 11 bases agree with TRBD1. This CDR3 comprises 14 residues. V dropped 5 bases and J dropped 7; count of bases not matched to a gene: 4. Looked up from germline, CDR1 is PRHDT and CDR2 is FYEKMQ (reference sequence). The DNA of the CDR3 is TGTGCCAGCAGCGACCGGGACAGGGGGAATGAGCAGTTCTTC. Translating gives CASSDRDRGNEQFF.

J is TRBJ1-4 and V is TRBV6-5; 7 positions agree with TRBD1. CDR1 is MNHEY, CDR2 SVGAGI, per germline. The CDR3 spans 15 residues. Trimming cost V 6 bases and J 10 bases; bases outside gene matches: 14. CDR3 amino acids: CASSPTQGYVGKLFF. Written as DNA, the CDR3 is TGTGCCAGCAGCCCCACACAGGGGTACGTGGGAAAACTGTTTTTT.

The V call is TRBV14, the J call TRBJ2-5, with unresolved D. Deletions cut 6 bases from V and 3 bases from J, with 5 bases between. Germline lookup yields CDR1 SGHDN and CDR2 FVKESK. The length of the CDR3 is 11 residues. In DNA, the CDR3 is TGTGCCAGCAGTACGGAAGAGACCCAGTACTTC. Its translation is CASSTEETQYF.

Notes on this clone: Other DNA sequences within the sample encode an identical CDR3. The rearrangement joins TRBV5-1 to TRBJ1-1; D unresolved. The CDR3 sequence is 14 residues long. Germline CDR1 reads SGHRS; CDR2 reads YFSETQ. Trimming pared 0 bases from V and 1 base from J, leaving 7 bases between. The chain's CDR3 is CASSLGRENTEAFF. DNA of the CDR3: TGCGCCAGCAGCTTGGGACGGGAGAACACTGAAGCTTTCTTT.

V gene TRBV27 combines with J gene TRBJ2-7, with TRBD2 matching over 12 bases. Germline values: CDR1 MNHEY, CDR2 SMNVEV (reference sequence). CDR3 length: 18 amino acids. V lost 4 bases to trimming and J lost 6 bases; unmatched junction nucleotides: 16. The CDR3, as DNA: TGTGCCAGCAGTTCCACCGGGACTAGCGGGTCCCGAGGGCGCGAGCAGTACTTC. It translates to CASSSTGTSGSRGREQYF.

The V and J genes are TRBV18 and TRBJ2-5; D uncertain. CDR3 length equals 13 residues. Germline V CDR1 and CDR2: KGHSH, LQKENI. The V end lost 4 bases, the J end lost 5 bases, and 11 bases lay between the germline ends. The CDR3 nucleotides are TGTGCCAGCTCACGATTTACCGAGGAGACCCAGTACTTC. Translation gives CASSRFTEETQYF.

This chain connects TRBV5-1 to TRBJ2-2; TRBD2 might be the D (5 bases). With 4 bases removed from V and 0 bases from J, the gap between germline ends came to 10 bases. Germline lookup yields CDR1 SGHRS and CDR2 YFSETQ. The CDR3 has 15 residues. The CDR3 loop is CASSPSGTNTGELFF. The DNA of the CDR3 is TGCGCCAGCAGCCCATCCGGGACGAACACCGGGGAGCTGTTTTTT.